This TCR beta chain came from a study of T-cell memory formation after mild COVID-19. Germline lookup yields CDR1 DFQATT and CDR2 SNEGSKA (reference sequence). J was trimmed by 8 bases and V by 5 bases; bases with no gene match: 11. The CDR3 consists of 14 residues. TCRdb passed the 5' RACE reads through MiXCR, listing each CDR3 protein once. Of about 400,000 distinct CDR3 sequences detected, about a sixth appear once; the ten largest clones hold under 25%. The TCR originated in a man younger than 35 who had mild COVID-19 (a few samples of this study predate the infection). Cell type and time point are not known. This chain uses TRBV20-1 with TRBJ2-1, with 8 bases lining up with TRBD2. Input material: PBMCs or a T cell subset sorted from them (not recorded which). CDR3 sequence: CSAPLRGGRDEQFF. The CDR3 nucleotides read TGCAGTGCTCCCCTCCGGGGGGGGAGGGATGAGCAGTTCTTC.